These T cell receptor beta chains were read from a single sample in a study of blood T cell repertoires in COVID-19. Measured with immunoSEQ multiplex PCR; TCRdb has only the in-frame clones, and not every one. The sample lists about 400,000 clones, about 90% seen once, with under 2% in the top ten. The sample consisted of PBMCs or T cells enriched from blood (not recorded which). Every receptor here comes from a woman between 18 and 30 years old with acute COVID-19. Both conserved end residues are part of each CDR3. D genes are given only for firm matches. Rows may omit the clone size; those that give it use once, few, many or a size class.

V gene	J gene	D gene	clone size	CDR3 DNA	CDR3 protein
TRBV18	TRBJ2-7	-	-	TGTGCCAGCTCCGATTCCCCCGGCTACGAGCAGTACTTC	CASSDSPGYEQYF
TRBV19	TRBJ1-2	TRBD1	-	TGTGCCAGTAGAAGACAGGGGGAACCCTATGGCTACACCTTC	CASRRQGEPYGYTF
TRBV28	TRBJ2-7	-	-	TGTGCCAGCAGTAGGGCAGGAGGCGTCTTAGAGCAGTACTTC	CASSRAGGVLEQYF
TRBV11-3	TRBJ2-3	TRBD2	-	TGTGCCAGCAGCTTGGGACTAGCGAGCACAGATACGCAGTATTTT	CASSLGLASTDTQYF
TRBV27	TRBJ1-1	-	-	TGTGCCAGCAGTTATCGCGGGATAGCTGAAGCTTTCTTT	CASSYRGIAEAFF
TRBV10-3	TRBJ1-5	-	-	TGTGCCATCAGTGAGGGGCAGGGTCGGCCCCAGCATTTT	CAISEGQGRPQHF
TRBV9	TRBJ1-2	-	-	TGTGCCAGCAGCCCTAGTCAGGGGCTCTATGGCTACACCTTC	CASSPSQGLYGYTF
TRBV3-1/TRBV3-2	TRBJ1-2	TRBD1	-	TGTGCCAGCAGCTCTCGACAGGGAGGTAACTATGGCTACACCTTC	CASSSRQGGNYGYTF
TRBV25-1	TRBJ1-1	-	-	TGTGCCAGCAGTACGATGGGGGGACCCACGAGGGCTTTCTTT	CASSTMGGPTRAFF
TRBV7-7	TRBJ2-5	TRBD1	-	TGTGCTAGCAGCTTAGCGTTACAGGGGGCTGGGGAGACCCAGTACTTC	CASSLALQGAGETQYF
TRBV28	TRBJ2-1	TRBD1	few	TGTGCCAGCAGTTTCAGGGGGCCAATCTCCTACAATGAGCAGTTCTTC	CASSFRGPISYNEQFF
TRBV14	TRBJ2-3	TRBD2	-	TGTGCCAGCAGCCAACCAACTAGCGGGAGGGGTCGGGATACGCAGTATTTT	CASSQPTSGRGRDTQYF
TRBV7-9	TRBJ2-1	TRBD1	-	TGTGCCAGCAGTTTATCAGGGGGTAATGAGCAGTTCTTC	CASSLSGGNEQFF
TRBV5-4	TRBJ2-7	-	-	TGTGCCAGCAGCTCGTCGTACGAGCAGTACTTC	CASSSSYEQYF
TRBV24-1	TRBJ2-3	-	-	TGTGCCACCAGTGCACAAATTAGCACAGATACGCAGTATTTT	CATSAQISTDTQYF
TRBV9	TRBJ1-2	-	-	TGTGCCAGCAGCGTAGCGGCAGGCGGCTACACCTTC	CASSVAAGGYTF
TRBV3-1/TRBV3-2	TRBJ2-7	TRBD1	-	TGTGCCAGCAGCCAACCTGGGACAGGGGGCTACGAGCAGTACTTC	CASSQPGTGGYEQYF
TRBV3-1/TRBV3-2	TRBJ1-2	TRBD1	-	TGTGCCAGCAGCCAAGATTGGACAGGCTATGGCTACACCTTC	CASSQDWTGYGYTF
TRBV2	TRBJ2-1	TRBD2	few	TGTGCCAGCAGGTGGTCTAGCGGGTTGGGCGGTGAGCAGTTCTTC	CASRWSSGLGGEQFF
TRBV4-1	TRBJ1-6	TRBD1	-	TGCGCCAGCAGCCGCCTCCTCTTGGAGACAGGGAGGAATTCACCCCTCCACTTT	CASSRLLLETGRNSPLHF
TRBV18	TRBJ2-3	TRBD2	once	TGTGCCAGCTCTTCGACCGGCGGGGGTCCCCGTGATACGCAGTATTTT	CASSSTGGGPRDTQYF
TRBV28	TRBJ2-7	-	once	TGTGCCAGCAGTCCTCGTAGGACAGAAGCCTCCTACGAGCAGTACTTC	CASSPRRTEASYEQYF
TRBV6-5	TRBJ1-2	-	-	TGTGCCAGCAAAAACAGCTATGGCTACACCTTC	CASKNSYGYTF
TRBV5-8	TRBJ2-3	-	-	TGTGCCGGCACCTCGGCTGGCAGGAGCACAGATACGCAGTATTTT	CAGTSAGRSTDTQYF
TRBV6-5	TRBJ2-7	-	once	TGTGCCAGCAGTTCCCCAATACGGGCCTACGAGCAGTACTTC	CASSSPIRAYEQYF
TRBV29-1	TRBJ1-4	TRBD1	-	TGCAGCGCCCTGGGACAGGGAAAGAGTTGGACTAATGAAAAACTGTTTTTT	CSALGQGKSWTNEKLFF
TRBV25-1	TRBJ2-5	-	-	TGTGCCAGAACCAGGGGAGTCCGGGAGACCCAGTACTTC	CARTRGVRETQYF
TRBV7-6	TRBJ2-7	-	-	TGTGCCAGCAGCTTAGTGGCGGACACCTACGAGCAGTACTTC	CASSLVADTYEQYF
TRBV19	TRBJ1-1	-	-	TGTGCCAGTATCCCACAGGGTGGGAACACTGAAGCTTTCTTT	CASIPQGGNTEAFF
TRBV20-1	TRBJ2-7	TRBD2	-	TGCAGTGCTAGTCTAGCGGGTGGCGAGCAGTACTTC	CSASLAGGEQYF
TRBV19	TRBJ2-4	-	-	TGTGCCAGTAGTATGGCAGGGGCAGGTGGAGATCGCCAGTACTTC	CASSMAGAGGDRQYF
TRBV7-9	TRBJ1-1	TRBD1	-	TGTGCCAGCAGCTGGGGACAGGGATCGACTGAAGCTTTCTTT	CASSWGQGSTEAFF
TRBV5-1	TRBJ1-3	-	-	TGCGCCAGCAGCTTAACGGGGTGGACTGGAAACACCATATATTTT	CASSLTGWTGNTIYF
TRBV4-1	TRBJ1-6	-	-	TGCGCCAGCAGCCAGGCCCCGAATTCACCCCTCCACTTT	CASSQAPNSPLHF
TRBV10-3	TRBJ2-7	-	-	TGTGCCATCAGTGAAGTAGGACGGACTTACGAGCAGTACTTC	CAISEVGRTYEQYF
TRBV24-1	TRBJ2-3	-	-	TGTGCCACCAGTGATTTAATGGGGGGAACAACAGATACGCAGTATTTT	CATSDLMGGTTDTQYF